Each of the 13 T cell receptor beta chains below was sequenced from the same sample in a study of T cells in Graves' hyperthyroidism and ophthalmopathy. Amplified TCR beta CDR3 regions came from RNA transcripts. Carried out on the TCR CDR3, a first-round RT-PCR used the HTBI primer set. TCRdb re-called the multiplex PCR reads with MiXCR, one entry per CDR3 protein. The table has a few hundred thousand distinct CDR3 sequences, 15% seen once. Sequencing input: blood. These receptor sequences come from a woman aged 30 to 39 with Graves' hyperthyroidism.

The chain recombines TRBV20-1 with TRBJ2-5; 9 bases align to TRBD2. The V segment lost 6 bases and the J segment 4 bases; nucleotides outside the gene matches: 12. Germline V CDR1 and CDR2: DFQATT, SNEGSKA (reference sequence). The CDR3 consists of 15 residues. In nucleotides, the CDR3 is TGCAGTGCACCCGACCCGGGACTAGCTGGAGAGACCCAGTACTTC. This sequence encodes CSAPDPGLAGETQYF.

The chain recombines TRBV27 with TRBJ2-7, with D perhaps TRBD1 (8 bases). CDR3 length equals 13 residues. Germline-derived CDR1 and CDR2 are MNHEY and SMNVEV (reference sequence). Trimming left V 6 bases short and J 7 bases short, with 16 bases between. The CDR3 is CASRQNRGGEQYF. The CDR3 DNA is TGTGCCAGCAGGCAAAACAGGGGGGGGGAGCAGTACTTC.

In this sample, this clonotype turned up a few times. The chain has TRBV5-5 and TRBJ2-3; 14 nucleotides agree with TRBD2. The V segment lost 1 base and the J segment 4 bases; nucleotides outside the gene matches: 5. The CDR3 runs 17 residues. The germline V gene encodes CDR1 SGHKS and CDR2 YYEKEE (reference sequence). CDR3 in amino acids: CASSLRLAGGGADTQYF. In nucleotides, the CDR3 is TGTGCCAGCAGCTTGCGACTAGCGGGAGGGGGGGCAGATACGCAGTATTTT.

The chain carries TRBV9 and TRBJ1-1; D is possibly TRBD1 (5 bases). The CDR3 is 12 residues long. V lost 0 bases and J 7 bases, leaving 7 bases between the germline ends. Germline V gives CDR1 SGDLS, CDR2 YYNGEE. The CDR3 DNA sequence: TGTGCCAGCAGCGTAGTGGGGGGTGAAGCTTTCTTT. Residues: CASSVVGGEAFF. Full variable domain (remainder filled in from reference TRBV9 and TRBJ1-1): DSGVTQTPKHLITATGQRVTLRCSPRSGDLSVYWYQQSLDQGLQFLIQYYNGEERAKGNILERFSAQQFPDLHSELNLSSLELGDSALYFCASSVVGGEAFFGQGTRLTVV.

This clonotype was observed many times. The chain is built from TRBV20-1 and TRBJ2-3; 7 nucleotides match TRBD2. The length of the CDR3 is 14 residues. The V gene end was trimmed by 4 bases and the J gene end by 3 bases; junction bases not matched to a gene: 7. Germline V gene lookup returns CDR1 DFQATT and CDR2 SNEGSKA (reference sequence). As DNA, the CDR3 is TGCAGTGCTACCCATTTAGCGGGTACAGATACGCAGTATTTT. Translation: CSATHLAGTDTQYF.

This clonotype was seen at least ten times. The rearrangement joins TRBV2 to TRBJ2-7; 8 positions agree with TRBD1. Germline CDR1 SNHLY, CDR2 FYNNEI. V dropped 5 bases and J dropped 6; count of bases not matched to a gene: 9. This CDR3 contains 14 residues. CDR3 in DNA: TGTGCCAGCAGTACCGGGACAGGCCCTCGCGAGCAGTACTTC. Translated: CASSTGTGPREQYF.

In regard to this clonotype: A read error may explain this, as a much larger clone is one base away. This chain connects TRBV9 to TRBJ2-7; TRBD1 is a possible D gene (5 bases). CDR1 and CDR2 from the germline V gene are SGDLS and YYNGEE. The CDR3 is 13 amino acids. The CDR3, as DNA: TGTGCCAGCAGTCCCAGGGTCACCTACGAGCAGTGCTTC. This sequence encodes CASSPRVTYEQCF.

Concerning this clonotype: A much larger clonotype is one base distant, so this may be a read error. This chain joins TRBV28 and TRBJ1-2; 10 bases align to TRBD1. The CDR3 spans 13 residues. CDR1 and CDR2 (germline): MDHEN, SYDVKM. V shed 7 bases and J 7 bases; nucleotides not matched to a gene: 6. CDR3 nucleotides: TGTGCCAGCACCTCCCGGGACAGGGGTGGCTACACCTTC. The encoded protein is CASTSRDRGGYTF.

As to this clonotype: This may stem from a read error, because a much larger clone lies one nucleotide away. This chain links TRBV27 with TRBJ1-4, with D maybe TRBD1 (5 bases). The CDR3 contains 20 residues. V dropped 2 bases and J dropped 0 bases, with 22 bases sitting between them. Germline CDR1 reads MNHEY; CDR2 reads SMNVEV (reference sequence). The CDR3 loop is CASSLEGSGVPFATNEKLFF. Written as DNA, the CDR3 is TGTGCCAGCAGTTTAGAGGGGAGCGGGGTCCCCTTTGCAACTAATGAAAAACTGTTTTTT.

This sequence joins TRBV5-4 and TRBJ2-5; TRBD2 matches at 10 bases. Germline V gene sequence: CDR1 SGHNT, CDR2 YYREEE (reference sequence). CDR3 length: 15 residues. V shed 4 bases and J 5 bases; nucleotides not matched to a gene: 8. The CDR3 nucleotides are TGTGCCAGCAGCCCGGGGACTAGCGTGGCCGAGACCCAGTACTTC. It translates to CASSPGTSVAETQYF.

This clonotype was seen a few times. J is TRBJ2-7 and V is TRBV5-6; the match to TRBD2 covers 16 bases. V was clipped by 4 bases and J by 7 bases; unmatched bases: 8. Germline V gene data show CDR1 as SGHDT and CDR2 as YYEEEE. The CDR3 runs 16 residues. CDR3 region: CASSPRGTSGRGEQYF. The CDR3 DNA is TGTGCCAGCAGCCCGCGTGGGACTAGCGGGAGGGGAGAGCAGTACTTC.

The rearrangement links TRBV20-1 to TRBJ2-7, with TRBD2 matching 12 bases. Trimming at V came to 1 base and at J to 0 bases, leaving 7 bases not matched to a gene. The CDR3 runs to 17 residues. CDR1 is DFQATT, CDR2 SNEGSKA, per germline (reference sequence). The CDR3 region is CSARGQASGRASYEQYF. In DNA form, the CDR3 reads TGCAGTGCTAGAGGGCAGGCTAGCGGGAGGGCCTCCTACGAGCAGTACTTC.

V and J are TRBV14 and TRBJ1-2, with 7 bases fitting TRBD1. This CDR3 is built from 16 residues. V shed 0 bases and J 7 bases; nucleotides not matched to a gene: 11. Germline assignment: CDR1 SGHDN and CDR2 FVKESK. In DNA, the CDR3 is TGTGCCAGCAGCCAAGATATCGGACAGGAGATAGGTGGCTACACCTTC. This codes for CASSQDIGQEIGGYTF.